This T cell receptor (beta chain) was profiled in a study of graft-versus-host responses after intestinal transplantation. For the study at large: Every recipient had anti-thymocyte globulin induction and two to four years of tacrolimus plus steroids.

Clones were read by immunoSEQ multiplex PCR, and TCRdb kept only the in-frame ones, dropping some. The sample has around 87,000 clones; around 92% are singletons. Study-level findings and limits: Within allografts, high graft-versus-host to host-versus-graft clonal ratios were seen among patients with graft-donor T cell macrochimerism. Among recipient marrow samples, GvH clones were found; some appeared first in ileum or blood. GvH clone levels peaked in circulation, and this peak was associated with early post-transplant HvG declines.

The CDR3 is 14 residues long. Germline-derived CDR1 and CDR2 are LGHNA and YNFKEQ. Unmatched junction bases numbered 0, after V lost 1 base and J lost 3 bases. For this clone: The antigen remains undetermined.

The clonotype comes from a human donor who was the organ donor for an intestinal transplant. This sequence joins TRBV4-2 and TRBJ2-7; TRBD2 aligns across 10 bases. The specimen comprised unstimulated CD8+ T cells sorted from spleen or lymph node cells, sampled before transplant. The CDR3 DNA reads TGTGCCAGCAGCCAAGGGACTAGCGGCTACGAGCAGTACTTC. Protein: CASSQGTSGYEQYF.